The entry below gives a single TCR beta chain sequence along with its context. The V end lost 0 bases, the J end lost 1 base, and 6 bases lay between the germline ends. This CDR3 has 14 amino acids. Germline CDR1 and CDR2: LNHNV and YYDKDF (reference sequence). Adults between roughly 18 and 89 years of age took part from 20 to 25 US areas. Symptom resolution, clearance, or two negative PCRs marked the recovered donors of Cohort 3. This specimen comes from a study of blood T cell repertoires in COVID-19. Original handling: Amplification of reference gene primers provided the estimated nucleated cell counts. Using immunoSEQ multiplex PCR, the repertoire was profiled, and TCRdb retains in-frame clones only, with some absent. V and J calls and clone size follow that table, whereas D and trimming were derived from the DNA. The sample lists approximately 200,000 clones; roughly 84% were seen once.

The specimen sequenced was PBMCs or T cells enriched from blood (not recorded which). The receptor was derived from a man aged 35-49 years who had recovered from COVID-19. The chain has TRBV15 and TRBJ1-2; D not certain. CDR3 DNA sequence: TGTGCCACCAGCAGAGATCAGATTAACTATGGCTACACCTTC. Amino acid sequence: CATSRDQINYGYTF.